This TCR beta chain appears in the sequencing data of a study of shared clonotypes between healthy human individuals. The CDR3 extends over 16 amino acids. Germline V gene sequence: CDR1 SEHNR, CDR2 FQNEAQ (reference sequence). The V gene end was trimmed by 6 bases and the J gene end by 3 bases; junction bases not matched to a gene: 10. Healthy adults negative for HIV, lacking recent acute infections or vaccinations, served as donors. TCRdb keeps only in-frame clones here, not all; method: immunoSEQ multiplex PCR. The table has 1,400,000 or so clones, around 98.5% seen once. Input material: naive CD4+ T cells sorted from blood. Regarding subset: CD45RA+ positively selected. The rearrangement uses TRBV7-9 and TRBJ1-4; 7 positions match TRBD1. The TCR originated in a young man in good health. The chain's CDR3 is CASSKKGALANEKLFF. CDR3 DNA sequence: TGTGCCAGCAGTAAGAAGGGGGCGTTGGCTAATGAAAAACTGTTTTTT.